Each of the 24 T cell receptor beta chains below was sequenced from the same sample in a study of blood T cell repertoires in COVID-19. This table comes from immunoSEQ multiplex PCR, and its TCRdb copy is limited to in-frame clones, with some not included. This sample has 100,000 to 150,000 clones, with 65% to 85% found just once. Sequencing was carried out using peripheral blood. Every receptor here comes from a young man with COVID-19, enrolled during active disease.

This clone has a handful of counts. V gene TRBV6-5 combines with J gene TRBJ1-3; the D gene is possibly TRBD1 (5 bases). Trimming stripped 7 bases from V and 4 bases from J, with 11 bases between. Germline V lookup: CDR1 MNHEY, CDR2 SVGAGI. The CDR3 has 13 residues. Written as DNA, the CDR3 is TGTGCCAGCATGGAGGGGCTGGGAAACACCATATATTTT. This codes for CASMEGLGNTIYF.

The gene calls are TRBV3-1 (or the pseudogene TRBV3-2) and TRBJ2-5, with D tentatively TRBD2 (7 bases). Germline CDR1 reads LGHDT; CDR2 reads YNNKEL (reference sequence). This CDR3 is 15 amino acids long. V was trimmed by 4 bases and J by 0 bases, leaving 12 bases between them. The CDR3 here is CASSPGAGDQETQYF. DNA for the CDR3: TGTGCCAGCAGCCCAGGGGCGGGGGACCAAGAGACCCAGTACTTC.

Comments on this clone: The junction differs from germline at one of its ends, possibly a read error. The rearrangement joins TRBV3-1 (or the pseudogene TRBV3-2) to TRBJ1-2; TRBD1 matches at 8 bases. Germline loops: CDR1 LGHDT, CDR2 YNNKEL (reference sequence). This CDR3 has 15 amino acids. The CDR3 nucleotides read TGTGCCAGCAGTCAAGGACAGGGCACTAACTATGGCTACACCTTC. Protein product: CASSQGQGTNYGYTF.

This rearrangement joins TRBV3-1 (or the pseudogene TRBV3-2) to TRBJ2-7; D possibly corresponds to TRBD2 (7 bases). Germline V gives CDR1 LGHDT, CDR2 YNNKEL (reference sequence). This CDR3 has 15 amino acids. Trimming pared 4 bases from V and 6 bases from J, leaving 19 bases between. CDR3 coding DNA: TGTGCCAGCAGCCCGCCCCGGGCAGGGGAGGGCGAGCAGTACTTC. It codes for CASSPPRAGEGEQYF.

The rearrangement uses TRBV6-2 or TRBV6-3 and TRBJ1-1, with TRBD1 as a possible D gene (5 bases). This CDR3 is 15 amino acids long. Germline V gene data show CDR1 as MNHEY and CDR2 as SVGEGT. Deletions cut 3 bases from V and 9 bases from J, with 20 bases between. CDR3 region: CASSYGSRDRGKAFF. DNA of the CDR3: TGTGCCAGCAGTTATGGGTCCAGGGATCGAGGAAAAGCTTTCTTT.

CDR3 sequence: CASSQIWDMVNQPQHF. The CDR3 DNA reads TGCGCCAGCAGCCAAATATGGGACATGGTCAATCAGCCCCAGCATTTT. The chain carries TRBV4-1 and TRBJ1-5; the D gene is possibly TRBD1 (6 bases). There are 16 residues in the CDR3. Deletions cut 2 bases from V and 3 bases from J, with 14 bases between. Germline V gene data show CDR1 as MGHRA and CDR2 as YSYEKL.

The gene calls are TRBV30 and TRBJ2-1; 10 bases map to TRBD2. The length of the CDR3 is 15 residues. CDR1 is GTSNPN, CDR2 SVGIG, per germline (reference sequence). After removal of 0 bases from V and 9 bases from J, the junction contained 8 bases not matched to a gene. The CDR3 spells CAWSVRSGGVSEQFF. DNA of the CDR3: TGTGCCTGGAGTGTAAGAAGCGGGGGGGTTAGTGAGCAGTTCTTC. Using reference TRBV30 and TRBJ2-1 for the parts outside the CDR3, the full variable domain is SQTIHQWPATLVQPVGSPLSLECTVEGTSNPNLYWYRQAAGRGLQLLFYSVGIGQISSEVPQNLSASRPQDRQFILSSKKLLLSDSGFYLCAWSVRSGGVSEQFFGPGTRLTVL.

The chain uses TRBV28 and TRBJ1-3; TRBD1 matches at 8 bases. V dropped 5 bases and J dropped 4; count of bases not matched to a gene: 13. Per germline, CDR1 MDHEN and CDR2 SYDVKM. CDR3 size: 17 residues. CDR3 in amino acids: CASSTPFTGTGGNTIYF. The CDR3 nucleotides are TGTGCCAGCAGTACCCCTTTCACCGGGACAGGAGGAAACACCATATATTTT.

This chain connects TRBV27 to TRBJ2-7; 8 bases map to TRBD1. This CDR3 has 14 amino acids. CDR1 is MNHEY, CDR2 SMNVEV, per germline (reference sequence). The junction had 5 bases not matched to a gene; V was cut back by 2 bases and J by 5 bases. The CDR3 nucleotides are TGTGCCAGCAGTTTAAGACAGGGGCTCGACGAGCAGTACTTC. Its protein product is CASSLRQGLDEQYF.

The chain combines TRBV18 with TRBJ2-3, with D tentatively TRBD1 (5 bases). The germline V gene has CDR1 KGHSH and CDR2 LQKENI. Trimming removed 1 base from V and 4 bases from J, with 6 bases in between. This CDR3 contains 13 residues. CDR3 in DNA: TGTGCCAGCTCACCACGACAGCCAGATACGCAGTATTTT. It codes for CASSPRQPDTQYF.

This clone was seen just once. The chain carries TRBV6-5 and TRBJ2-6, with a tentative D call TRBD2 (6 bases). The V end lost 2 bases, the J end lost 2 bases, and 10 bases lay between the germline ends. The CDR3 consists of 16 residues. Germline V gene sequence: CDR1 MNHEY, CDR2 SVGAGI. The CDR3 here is CASSYRRGPGANVLTF. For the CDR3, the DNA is TGTGCCAGCAGTTACAGGAGGGGTCCTGGGGCCAACGTCCTGACTTTC.

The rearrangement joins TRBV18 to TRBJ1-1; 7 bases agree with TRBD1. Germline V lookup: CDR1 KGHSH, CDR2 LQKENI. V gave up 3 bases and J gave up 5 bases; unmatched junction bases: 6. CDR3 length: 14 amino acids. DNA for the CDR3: TGTGCCAGCTCACCTCAGGGGGTTGAGACTGAAGCTTTCTTT. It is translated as CASSPQGVETEAFF.

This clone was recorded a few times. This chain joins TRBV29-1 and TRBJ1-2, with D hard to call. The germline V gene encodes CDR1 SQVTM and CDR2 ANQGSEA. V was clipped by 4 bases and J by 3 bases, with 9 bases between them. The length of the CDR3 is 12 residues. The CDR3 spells CSVVAADYGYTF. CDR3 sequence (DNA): TGCAGCGTTGTAGCAGCCGACTATGGCTACACCTTC.

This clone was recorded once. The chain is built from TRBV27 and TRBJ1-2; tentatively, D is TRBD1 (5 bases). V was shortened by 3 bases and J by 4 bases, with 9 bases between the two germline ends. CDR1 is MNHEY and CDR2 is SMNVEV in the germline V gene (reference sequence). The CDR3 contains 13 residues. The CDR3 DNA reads TGTGCCAGCAGTTTCGGGGGGGGCTATGGCTACACCTTC. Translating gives CASSFGGGYGYTF.

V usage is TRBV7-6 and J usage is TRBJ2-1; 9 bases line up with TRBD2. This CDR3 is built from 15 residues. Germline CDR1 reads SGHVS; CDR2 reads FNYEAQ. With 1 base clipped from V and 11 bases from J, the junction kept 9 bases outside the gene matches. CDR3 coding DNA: TGTGCCAGCAGCTTAGGTGGCGGGAGGGTTATGAAGCAGTTCTTC. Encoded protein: CASSLGGGRVMKQFF.

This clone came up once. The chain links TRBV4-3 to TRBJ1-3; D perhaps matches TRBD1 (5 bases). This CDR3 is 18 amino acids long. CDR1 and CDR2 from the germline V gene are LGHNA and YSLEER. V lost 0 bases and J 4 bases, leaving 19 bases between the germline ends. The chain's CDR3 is CASSQDNKRGIGGNTIYF. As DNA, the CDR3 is TGCGCCAGCAGCCAAGATAATAAGCGGGGGATTGGGGGAAACACCATATATTTT.

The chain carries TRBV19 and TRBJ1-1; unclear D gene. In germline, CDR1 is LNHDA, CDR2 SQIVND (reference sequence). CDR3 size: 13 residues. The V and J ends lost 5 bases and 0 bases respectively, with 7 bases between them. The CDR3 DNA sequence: TGTGCCAGTAGTCCTTATCTGAACACTGAAGCTTTCTTT. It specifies CASSPYLNTEAFF.

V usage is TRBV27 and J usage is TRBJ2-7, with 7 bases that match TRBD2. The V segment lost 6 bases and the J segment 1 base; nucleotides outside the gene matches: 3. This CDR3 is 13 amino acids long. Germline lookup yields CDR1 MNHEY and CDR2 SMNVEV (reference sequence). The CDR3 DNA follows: TGTGCCAGCAGAATTAGCGGGTCCTACGAGCAGTACTTC. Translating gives CASRISGSYEQYF.

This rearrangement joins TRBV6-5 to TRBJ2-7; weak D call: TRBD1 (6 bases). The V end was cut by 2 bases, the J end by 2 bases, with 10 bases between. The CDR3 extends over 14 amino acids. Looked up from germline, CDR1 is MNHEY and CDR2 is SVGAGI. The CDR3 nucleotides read TGTGCCAGCAGTTACCGGCAGGGGCCCTACGAGCAGTACTTC. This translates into CASSYRQGPYEQYF.

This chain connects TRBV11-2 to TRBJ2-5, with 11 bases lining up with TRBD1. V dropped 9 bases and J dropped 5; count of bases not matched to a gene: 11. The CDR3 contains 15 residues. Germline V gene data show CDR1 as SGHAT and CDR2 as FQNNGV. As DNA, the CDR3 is TGTGCCAGTAAAGACTGGGACAGGGGGAGGGAGACCCAGTACTTC. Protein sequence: CASKDWDRGRETQYF.

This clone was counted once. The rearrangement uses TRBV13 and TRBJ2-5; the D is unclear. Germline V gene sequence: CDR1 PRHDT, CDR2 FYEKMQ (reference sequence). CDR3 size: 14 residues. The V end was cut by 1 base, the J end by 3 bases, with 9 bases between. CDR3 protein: CASSLEAAEETQYF. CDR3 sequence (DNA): TGTGCCAGCAGCTTAGAGGCGGCTGAAGAGACCCAGTACTTC. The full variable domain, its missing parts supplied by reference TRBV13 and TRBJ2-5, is AAGVIQSPRHLIKEKRETATLKCYPIPRHDTVYWYQQGPGQDPQFLISFYEKMQSDKGSIPDRFSAQQFSDYHSELNMSSLELGDSALYFCASSLEAAEETQYFGPGTRLLVL.

This CDR3 reads CASSPDQGNYEQYF. In nucleotides, the CDR3 is TGTGCCAGCAGCCCTGACCAGGGAAACTACGAGCAGTACTTC. The gene calls are TRBV5-4 and TRBJ2-7; a possible D gene is TRBD1 (5 bases). The germline gives CDR1 SGHNT, CDR2 YYREEE (reference sequence). The CDR3 covers 14 residues. Between the trimmed V and J ends, which lost 4 bases and 3 bases, there was a span of 14 bases. Drawing the rest from reference TRBV5-4 and TRBJ2-7, the complete variable domain is ETGVTQSPTHLIKTRGQQVTLRCSSQSGHNTVSWYQQALGQGPQFIFQYYREEENGRGNFPPRFSGLQFPNYSSELNVNALELDDSALYLCASSPDQGNYEQYFGPGTRLTVT.

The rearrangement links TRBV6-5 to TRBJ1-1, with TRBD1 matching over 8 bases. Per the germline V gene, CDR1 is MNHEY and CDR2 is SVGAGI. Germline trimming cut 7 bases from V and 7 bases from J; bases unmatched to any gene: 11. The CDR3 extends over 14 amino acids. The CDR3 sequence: CASTRTGRGGEAFF. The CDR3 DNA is TGTGCCAGCACCCGGACAGGGAGAGGGGGTGAAGCTTTCTTT.

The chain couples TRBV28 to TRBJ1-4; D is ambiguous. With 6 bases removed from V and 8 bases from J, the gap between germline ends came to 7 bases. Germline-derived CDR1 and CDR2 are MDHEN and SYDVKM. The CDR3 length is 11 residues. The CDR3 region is CASSRREKLFF. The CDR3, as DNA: TGTGCCAGCAGCCGGAGGGAAAAACTGTTTTTT.